The clone carrying this T cell receptor beta chain appeared a single time. Other nucleotide sequences from this sample produce the same CDR3. This table comes from immunoSEQ multiplex PCR, and its TCRdb copy is limited to in-frame clones, with some not included. The repertoire has over 350,000 clones, more than 85% of them found once; the top ten carry just over 0.85%. Clinical histories supplied by participants themselves formed the basis of cohort assignment. Those designated as exposed participants met a COVID-19 case within 2 weeks before study entry. The sample is drawn from a study of blood T cell repertoires in COVID-19. The sequencing sample was made of PBMCs or T cells enriched from blood (not recorded which). The clonotype was recovered from a woman between 40 and 50 years old who had been exposed to COVID-19.

As DNA, the CDR3 is TGTGCCAGTCTAGCGGGGGGCTCCTACAATGAGCAGTTCTTC. Its protein is CASLAGGSYNEQFF. V is TRBV19 and J is TRBJ2-1; 11 nucleotides align to TRBD2. The CDR3 consists of 14 residues. V was clipped by 8 bases and J by 0 bases; unmatched bases: 0. CDR1 and CDR2 (germline): LNHDA, SQIVND (reference sequence). Full variable domain (remainder filled in from reference TRBV19 and TRBJ2-1): DGGITQSPKYLFRKEGQNVTLSCEQNLNHDAMYWYRQDPGQGLRLIYYSQIVNDFQKGDIAEGYSVSREKKESFPLTVTSAQKNPTAFYLCASLAGGSYNEQFFGPGTRLTVL.